This T cell receptor beta chain was documented in a study of shared clonotypes between healthy human individuals. Germline V gene lookup returns CDR1 MNHEY and CDR2 SMNVEV (reference sequence). The CDR3 totals 15 residues. The V and J ends lost 0 bases and 7 bases, in that order; junction bases with no gene match: 6. Profiled with immunoSEQ multiplex PCR; TCRdb holds only in-frame clones, not every one. Counted here are 520,000 or so clones, around 74% occurring once; the ten biggest clones make up 10% to 15%. Note on this clone: Its specificity is not known.

Study-wide findings and caveats: Sharing of clonotypes among donors was expected to vary with sequencing depth.

The genes are TRBV27 and TRBJ2-7; 10 nucleotides align to TRBD2. This sequence was found in a woman aged 40-49 years in good health. Some clones in this sample may be carry-over from other donors' samples. Sequencing was carried out using PBMCs. The DNA of the CDR3 is TGTGCCAGCAGTTTATCCCCTAGCGGGAGTCGAGAGCAGTACTTC. Its translation is CASSLSPSGSREQYF.